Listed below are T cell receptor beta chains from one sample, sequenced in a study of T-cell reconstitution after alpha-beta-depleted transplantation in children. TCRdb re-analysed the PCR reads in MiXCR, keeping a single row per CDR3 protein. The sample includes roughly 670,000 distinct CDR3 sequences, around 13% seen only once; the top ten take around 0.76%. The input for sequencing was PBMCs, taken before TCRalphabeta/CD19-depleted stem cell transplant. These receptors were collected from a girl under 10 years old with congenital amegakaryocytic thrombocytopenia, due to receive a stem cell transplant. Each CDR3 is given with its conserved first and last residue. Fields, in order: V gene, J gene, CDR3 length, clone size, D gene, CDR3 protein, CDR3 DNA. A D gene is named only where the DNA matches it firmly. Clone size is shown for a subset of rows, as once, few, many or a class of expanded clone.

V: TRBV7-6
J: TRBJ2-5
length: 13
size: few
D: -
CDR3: CASSRRLRETQYF
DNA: TGTGCCAGCAGCCGCCGTCTGCGAGAGACCCAGTACTTC

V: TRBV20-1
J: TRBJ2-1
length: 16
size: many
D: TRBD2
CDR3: CSAPTLKRGTYNEQFF
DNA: TGCAGTGCTCCGACCCTTAAGCGGGGGACCTACAATGAGCAGTTCTTC

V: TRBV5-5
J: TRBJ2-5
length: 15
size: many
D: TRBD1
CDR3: CASSLQPGTVETQYF
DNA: TGTGCCAGCAGCTTACAACCGGGGACAGTAGAGACCCAGTACTTC

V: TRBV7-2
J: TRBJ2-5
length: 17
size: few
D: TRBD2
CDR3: CASSLVGLAGLGETQYF
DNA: TGTGCCAGCAGCTTAGTGGGACTAGCGGGATTGGGGGAGACCCAGTACTTC

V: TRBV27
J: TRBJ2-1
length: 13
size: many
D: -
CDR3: CASSPHRVEEQFF
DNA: TGTGCCAGCAGTCCCCACAGGGTGGAGGAGCAGTTCTTC

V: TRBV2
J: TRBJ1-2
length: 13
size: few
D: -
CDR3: CASAEPPGYGYTF
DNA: TGTGCCAGCGCTGAACCTCCAGGGTATGGCTACACCTTC

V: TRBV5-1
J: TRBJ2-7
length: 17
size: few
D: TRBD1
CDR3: CASSLAPGQGASYEQYF
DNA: TGCGCCAGCAGCTTGGCACCGGGACAGGGGGCCTCCTACGAGCAGTACTTC

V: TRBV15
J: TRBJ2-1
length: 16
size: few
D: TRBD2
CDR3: CATSSLPSGGYNEQFF
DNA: TGTGCCACCAGCAGTCTCCCTAGCGGGGGATACAATGAGCAGTTCTTC

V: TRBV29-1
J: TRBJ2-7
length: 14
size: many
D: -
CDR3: CSAVSGTVSYEQYF
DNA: TGCAGCGCGGTGTCCGGAACGGTCTCCTACGAGCAGTACTTC

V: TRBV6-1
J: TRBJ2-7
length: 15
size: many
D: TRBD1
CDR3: CASSPTGTGVHEQYF
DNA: TGTGCCAGCAGTCCCACCGGGACAGGGGTCCACGAGCAGTACTTC

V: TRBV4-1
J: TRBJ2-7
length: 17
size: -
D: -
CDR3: CASSRGKVKEAPGEQYF
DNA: TGCGCCAGCAGCCGGGGAAAAGTAAAGGAGGCCCCGGGAGAGCAGTACTTC